This entry is about one TCR beta chain. This sample was taken from a study of T cell changes during pregnancy in multiple sclerosis. Only in-frame clones appear in the TCRdb table, and some are missing; sequencing was by immunoSEQ multiplex PCR. The sample holds over 30,000 clones; over 85% are singletons and the top ten take 3.5% to 4%. V was shortened by 2 bases and J by 2 bases, with 9 bases between the two germline ends. The CDR3 extends over 14 amino acids. Germline V gives CDR1 LGHNA, CDR2 YNFKEQ. The receptor was isolated from a female donor with multiple sclerosis, enrolled in a pregnancy study. Source: CD8+ T cells from peripheral blood mononuclear cells, taken in the third trimester of pregnancy. The rearrangement links TRBV4-2 to TRBJ1-1; D unresolved. CDR3 amino acids: CASSQLIVNTEAFF. The CDR3 coding sequence is TGTGCCAGCAGCCAACTAATAGTAAACACTGAAGCTTTCTTT.